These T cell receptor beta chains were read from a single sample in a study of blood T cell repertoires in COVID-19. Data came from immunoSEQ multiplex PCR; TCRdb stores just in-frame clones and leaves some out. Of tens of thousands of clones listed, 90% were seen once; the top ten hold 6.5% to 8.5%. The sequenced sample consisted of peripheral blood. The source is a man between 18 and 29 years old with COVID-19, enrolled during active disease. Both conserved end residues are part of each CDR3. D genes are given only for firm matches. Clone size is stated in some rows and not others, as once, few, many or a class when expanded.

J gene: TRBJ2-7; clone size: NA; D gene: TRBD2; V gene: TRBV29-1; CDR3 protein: CSVSAGVPEQYF; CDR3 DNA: TGCAGCGTGTCGGCGGGGGTACCCGAGCAGTACTTC
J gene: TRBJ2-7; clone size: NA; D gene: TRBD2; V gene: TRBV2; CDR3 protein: CASKLTSAQYEQYF; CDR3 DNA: TGTGCCAGCAAGCTCACTAGCGCGCAGTACGAGCAGTACTTC
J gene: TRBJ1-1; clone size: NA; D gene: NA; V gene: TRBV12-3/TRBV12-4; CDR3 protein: CASSLTVNTEAFF; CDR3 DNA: TGTGCCAGCAGCCTCACAGTGAACACTGAAGCTTTCTTT
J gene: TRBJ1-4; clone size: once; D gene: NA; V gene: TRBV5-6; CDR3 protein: CASSFPQGGEKLLF; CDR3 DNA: TGTGCCAGCAGCTTTCCGCAGGGAGGTGAAAAACTGCTTTTT
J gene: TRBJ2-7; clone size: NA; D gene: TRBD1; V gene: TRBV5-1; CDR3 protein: CASSADRVLEQYF; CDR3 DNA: TGCGCCAGCAGCGCTGACAGGGTTCTCGAGCAGTACTTC
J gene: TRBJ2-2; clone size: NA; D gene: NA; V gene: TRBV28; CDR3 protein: CASSPPRNTGELFF; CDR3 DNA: TGTGCCAGCAGTCCCCCGAGGAACACCGGGGAGCTGTTTTTT
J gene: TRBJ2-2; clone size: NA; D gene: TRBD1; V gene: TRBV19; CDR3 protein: CASSRDREVGELFF; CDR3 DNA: TGTGCCAGTAGTCGGGACAGGGAGGTCGGGGAGCTGTTTTTT
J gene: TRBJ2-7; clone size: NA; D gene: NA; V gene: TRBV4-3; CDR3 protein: CASSPQGGDEQYF; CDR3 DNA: TGCGCCAGCAGCCCCCAGGGCGGCGACGAGCAGTACTTC
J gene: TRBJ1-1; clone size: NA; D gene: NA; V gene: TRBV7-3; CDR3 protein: CASSLRLGGRTEAFF; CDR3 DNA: TGTGCCAGCAGCTTACGGTTGGGGGGGCGCACTGAAGCTTTCTTT
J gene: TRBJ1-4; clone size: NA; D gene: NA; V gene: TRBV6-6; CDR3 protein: CASSYPGQTNEKLFF; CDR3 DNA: TGTGCCAGCAGTTACCCCGGACAGACTAATGAAAAACTGTTTTTT
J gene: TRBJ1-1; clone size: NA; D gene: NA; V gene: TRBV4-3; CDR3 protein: CASSPTENTEAFF; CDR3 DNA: TGCGCCAGCAGCCCGACAGAAAACACTGAAGCTTTCTTT
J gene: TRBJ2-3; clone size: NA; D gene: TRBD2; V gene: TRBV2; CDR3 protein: CASSGGWLAGEDTQYF; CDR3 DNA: TGTGCCAGCAGTGGGGGGTGGCTAGCGGGAGAAGATACGCAGTATTTT
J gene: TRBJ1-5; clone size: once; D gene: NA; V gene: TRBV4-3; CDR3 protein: CASSQDWGGITYSNQPQHF; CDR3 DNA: TGCGCCAGCAGCCAAGATTGGGGGGGTATTACGTATAGCAATCAGCCCCAGCATTTT
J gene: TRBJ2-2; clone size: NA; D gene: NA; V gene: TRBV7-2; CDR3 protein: CASSQRTVNTGELFF; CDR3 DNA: TGTGCCAGCAGCCAACGGACAGTGAACACCGGGGAGCTGTTTTTT
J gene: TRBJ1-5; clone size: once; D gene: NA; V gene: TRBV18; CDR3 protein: CASSPLRGNQPQHF; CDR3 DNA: TGTGCCAGCTCACCACTTCGAGGGAACCAGCCCCAGCATTTT
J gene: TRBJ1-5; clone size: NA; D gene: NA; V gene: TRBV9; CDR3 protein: CASSLGGSNQPQHF; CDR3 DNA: TGTGCCAGCAGCTTGGGGGGTAGCAATCAGCCCCAGCATTTT
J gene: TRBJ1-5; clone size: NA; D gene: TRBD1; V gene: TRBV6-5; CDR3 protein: CASSPGQGRGQPQHF; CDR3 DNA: TGTGCCAGCAGTCCGGGACAGGGTCGGGGTCAGCCCCAGCATTTT
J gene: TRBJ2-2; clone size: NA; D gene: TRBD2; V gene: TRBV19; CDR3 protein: CASSPGRIGELFF; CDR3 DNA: TGTGCCAGTAGCCCCGGGAGGATCGGGGAGCTGTTTTTT
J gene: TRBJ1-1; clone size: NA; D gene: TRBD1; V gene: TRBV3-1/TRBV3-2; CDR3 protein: CASSQDRTGRTEAFF; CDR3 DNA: TGTGCCAGCAGCCAAGATAGGACAGGGCGCACTGAAGCTTTCTTT
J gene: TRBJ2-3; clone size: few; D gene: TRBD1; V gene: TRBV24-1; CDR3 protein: CATSVAGQGKTQYF; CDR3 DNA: TGTGCCACCAGTGTCGCGGGACAGGGAAAGACGCAGTATTTT
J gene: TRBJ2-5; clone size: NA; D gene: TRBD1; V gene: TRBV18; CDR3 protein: CASSPLQGKETQYF; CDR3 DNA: TGTGCCAGCTCACCGTTACAGGGGAAAGAGACCCAGTACTTC
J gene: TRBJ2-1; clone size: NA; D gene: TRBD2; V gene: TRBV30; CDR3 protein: CAWSPLAVVSPDEQFF; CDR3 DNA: TGTGCCTGGAGCCCACTAGCGGTGGTTTCCCCGGATGAGCAGTTCTTC
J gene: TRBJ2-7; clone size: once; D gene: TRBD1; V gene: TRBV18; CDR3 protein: CASSPPAPGGSYEQYF; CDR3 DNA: TGTGCCAGCTCACCGCCCGCCCCAGGGGGCTCCTACGAGCAGTACTTC
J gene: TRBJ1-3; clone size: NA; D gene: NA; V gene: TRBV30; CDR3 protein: CAWSRGTGNTIYF; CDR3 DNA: TGTGCCTGGAGTAGGGGGACTGGAAACACCATATATTTT
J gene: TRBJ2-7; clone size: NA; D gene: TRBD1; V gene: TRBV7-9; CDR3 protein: CASTPGQGVLRFHEQYF; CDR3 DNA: TGTGCCAGCACCCCCGGACAGGGGGTTTTGCGGTTCCACGAGCAGTACTTC
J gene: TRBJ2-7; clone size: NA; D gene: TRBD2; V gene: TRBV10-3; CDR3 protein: CAISESPGLAGLYEQYF; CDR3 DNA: TGTGCCATCAGTGAGTCTCCGGGACTAGCGGGGTTATACGAGCAGTACTTC
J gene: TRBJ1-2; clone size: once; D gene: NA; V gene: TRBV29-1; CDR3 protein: CSVAGGARDIYGYTF; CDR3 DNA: TGCAGCGTTGCGGGTGGGGCCAGGGACATATATGGCTACACCTTC
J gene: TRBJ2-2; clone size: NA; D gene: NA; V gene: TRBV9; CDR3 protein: CASSAIQGPAAGGELFF; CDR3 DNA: TGTGCCAGCAGCGCGATACAGGGACCGGCTGCGGGCGGGGAGCTGTTTTTT
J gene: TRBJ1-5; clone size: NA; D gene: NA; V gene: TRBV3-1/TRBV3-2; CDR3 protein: CASSSRHSNQPQHF; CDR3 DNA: TGTGCCAGCAGCTCGCGCCATAGCAATCAGCCCCAGCATTTT
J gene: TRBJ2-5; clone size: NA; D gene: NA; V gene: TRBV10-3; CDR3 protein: CAISEREVQETQYF; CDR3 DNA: TGTGCCATCAGTGAGCGAGAAGTTCAAGAGACCCAGTACTTC
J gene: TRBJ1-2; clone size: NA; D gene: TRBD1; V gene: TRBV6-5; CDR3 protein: CASSYSGTVLGYTF; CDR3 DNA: TGTGCCAGCAGTTACTCGGGGACAGTCCTTGGCTACACCTTC
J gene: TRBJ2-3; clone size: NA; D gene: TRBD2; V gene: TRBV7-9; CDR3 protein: CASSLGTTLTDTQYF; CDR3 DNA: TGTGCCAGCAGCTTGGGGACTACGCTCACAGATACGCAGTATTTT
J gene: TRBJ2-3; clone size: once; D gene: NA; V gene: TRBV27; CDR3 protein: CASSLILQVLGTDTQYF; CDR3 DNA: TGTGCCAGCAGTTTGATTTTACAGGTCCTTGGCACAGATACGCAGTATTTT
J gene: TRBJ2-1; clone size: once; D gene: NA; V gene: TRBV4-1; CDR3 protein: CASSQAYPLLGARDEQFF; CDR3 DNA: TGCGCCAGCAGCCAGGCTTATCCTTTACTGGGGGCGCGGGATGAGCAGTTCTTC
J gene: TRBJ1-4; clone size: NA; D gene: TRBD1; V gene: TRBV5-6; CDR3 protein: CASAFGTGERKLLF; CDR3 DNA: TGTGCCAGCGCCTTCGGGACAGGGGAACGAAAACTGCTTTTT
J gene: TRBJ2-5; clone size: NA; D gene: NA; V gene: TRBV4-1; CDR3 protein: CASSQVRGAGDQETQYF; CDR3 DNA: TGCGCCAGCAGCCAAGTCCGGGGGGCAGGAGACCAAGAGACCCAGTACTTC
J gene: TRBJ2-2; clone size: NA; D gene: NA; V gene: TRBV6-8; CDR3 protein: CASSRAGVRVTGELFF; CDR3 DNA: TGTGCCAGCTCAAGGGCCGGGGTAAGAGTCACCGGGGAGCTGTTTTTT
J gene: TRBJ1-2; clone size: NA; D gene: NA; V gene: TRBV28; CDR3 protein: CASSLSNNYGYTF; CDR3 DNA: TGTGCCAGCAGTTTATCTAACAACTATGGCTACACCTTC
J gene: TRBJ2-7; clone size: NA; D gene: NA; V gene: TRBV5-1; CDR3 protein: CASSLRQSSYEQYF; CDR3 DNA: TGCGCCAGCAGCTTAAGACAGAGCTCCTACGAGCAGTACTTC
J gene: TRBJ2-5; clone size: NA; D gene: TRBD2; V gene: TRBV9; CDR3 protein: CASSGSVAGGPGETQYF; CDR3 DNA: TGTGCCAGCAGCGGCTCCGTTGCGGGAGGGCCTGGAGAGACCCAGTACTTC
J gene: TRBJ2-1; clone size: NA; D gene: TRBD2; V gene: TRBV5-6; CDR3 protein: CASSHDSGGGYNEQFF; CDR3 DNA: TGTGCCAGCAGCCACGACTCGGGAGGGGGATACAATGAGCAGTTCTTC
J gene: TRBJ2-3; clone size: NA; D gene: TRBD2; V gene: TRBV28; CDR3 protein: CASSPGTSGRWTDTQYF; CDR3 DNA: TGTGCCAGCAGTCCCGGGACTAGCGGGAGGTGGACAGATACGCAGTATTTT
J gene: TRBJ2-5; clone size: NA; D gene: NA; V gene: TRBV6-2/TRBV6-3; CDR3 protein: CASSYFGGQETQYF; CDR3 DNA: TGTGCCAGCAGTTACTTCGGGGGACAAGAGACCCAGTACTTC
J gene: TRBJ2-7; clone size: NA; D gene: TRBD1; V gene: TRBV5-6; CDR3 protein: CASSPGTGYGYEQYF; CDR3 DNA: TGTGCCAGCAGCCCCGGGACAGGGTATGGGTACGAGCAGTACTTC
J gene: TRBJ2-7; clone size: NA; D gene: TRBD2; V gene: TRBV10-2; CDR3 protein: CASSESVAGGPGEQYF; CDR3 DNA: TGCGCCAGCAGTGAGTCTGTAGCGGGAGGGCCTGGTGAGCAGTACTTC
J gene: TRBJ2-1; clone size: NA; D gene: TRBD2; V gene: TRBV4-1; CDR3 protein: CASSQGMASGLANEQFF; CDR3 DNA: TGCGCCAGCAGCCAGGGTATGGCCTCGGGACTAGCGAATGAGCAGTTCTTC
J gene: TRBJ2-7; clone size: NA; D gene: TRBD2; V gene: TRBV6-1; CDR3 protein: CASSENERESRRRQYF; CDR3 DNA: TGTGCCAGCAGTGAAAATGAGCGGGAGTCCCGCAGACGGCAGTACTTC
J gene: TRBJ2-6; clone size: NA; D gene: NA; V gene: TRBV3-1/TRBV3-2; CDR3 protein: CASSQEMVAGANVLTF; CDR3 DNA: TGTGCCAGCAGCCAAGAGATGGTAGCTGGGGCCAACGTCCTGACTTTC
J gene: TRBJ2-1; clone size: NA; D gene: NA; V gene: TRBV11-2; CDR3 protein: CASSLVGLSLNTYNEQFF; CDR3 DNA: TGTGCCAGCAGCTTAGTGGGGCTTTCCCTTAACACATACAATGAGCAGTTCTTC
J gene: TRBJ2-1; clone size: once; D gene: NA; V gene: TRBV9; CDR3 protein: CASSPGRTDEQFF; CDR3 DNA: TGTGCCAGCAGTCCCGGGAGAACGGATGAGCAGTTCTTC